The 4 T cell receptor beta chains presented below share a single source sample, sequenced in a study of cytomegalovirus exposure and HLA in healthy donors. Primers: 60 Vbeta forward and 13 Jbeta reverse. Profiling relied on immunoSEQ multiplex PCR, and the TCRdb table lists in-frame clones only, not all of them. The table lists 100,000 or so clones, around 85% of them singletons. Sample: PBMCs. Receptors were obtained from a man younger than 35 in good health and CMV-seronegative.

CDR3 sequence (DNA): TGCAGCGTTGAAGATCGTGGCGGGGCAGCCTACAATGAGCAGTTCTTC. It codes for CSVEDRGGAAYNEQFF. The chain is built from TRBV29-1 and TRBJ2-1, with a weak D call TRBD2 (6 bases). Trimming stripped 0 bases from V and 2 bases from J, with 14 bases between. This CDR3 has 16 residues. The V gene's germline CDR1 is SQVTM and CDR2 ANQGSEA.

This clone is classed as medium-sized. The chain recombines TRBV7-3 with TRBJ1-1; possible D gene TRBD1, 6 bases. Germline lookup yields CDR1 SGHTA and CDR2 FQGTGA. The CDR3 loop spans 19 amino acids. V was trimmed by 5 bases and J by 0 bases, leaving 25 bases between them. In DNA, the CDR3 is TGTGCCAGCAGCCTTCCCCAAGGGGACATAAAGGGTATGAACACTGAAGCTTTCTTT. Translation: CASSLPQGDIKGMNTEAFF. The full variable domain, with the rest looked up from reference TRBV7-3 and TRBJ1-1, is GAGVSQTPSNKVTEKGKYVELRCDPISGHTALYWYRQSLGQGPEFLIYFQGTGAADDSGLPNDRFFAVRPEGSVSTLKIQRTERGDSAVYLCASSLPQGDIKGMNTEAFFGQGTRLTVV.

The count of this clone is one. The chain has TRBV4-1 and TRBJ1-5, with TRBD1 matching 8 bases. Germline V gene lookup returns CDR1 MGHRA and CDR2 YSYEKL. The CDR3 totals 15 residues. V shed 0 bases and J 8 bases; nucleotides not matched to a gene: 6. This CDR3 is CASSQDVSGGKPQHF. The CDR3 coding sequence is TGCGCCAGCAGCCAAGATGTGTCAGGGGGCAAGCCCCAGCATTTT.

The chain links TRBV25-1 to TRBJ1-1; D unclear. The CDR3 runs to 11 residues. Trimming shortened V by 8 bases and J by 7 bases, and 11 bases separated the two germline ends. Germline CDR1 reads MGHDK; CDR2 reads SYGVNS. As DNA, the CDR3 is TGTGCCAGCGGAGAGGGAGTTGAAGCTTTCTTT. This translates into CASGEGVEAFF.